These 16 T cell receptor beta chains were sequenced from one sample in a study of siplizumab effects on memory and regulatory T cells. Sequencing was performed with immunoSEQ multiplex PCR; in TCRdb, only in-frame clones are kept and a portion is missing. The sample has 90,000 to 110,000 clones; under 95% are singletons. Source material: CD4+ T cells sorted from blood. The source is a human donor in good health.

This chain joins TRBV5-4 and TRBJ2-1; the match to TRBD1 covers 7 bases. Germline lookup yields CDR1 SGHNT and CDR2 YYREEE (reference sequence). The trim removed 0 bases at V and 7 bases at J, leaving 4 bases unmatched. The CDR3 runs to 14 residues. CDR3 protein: CASSLVNRGNEQFF. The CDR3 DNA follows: TGTGCCAGCAGCTTGGTAAACAGGGGAAATGAGCAGTTCTTC.

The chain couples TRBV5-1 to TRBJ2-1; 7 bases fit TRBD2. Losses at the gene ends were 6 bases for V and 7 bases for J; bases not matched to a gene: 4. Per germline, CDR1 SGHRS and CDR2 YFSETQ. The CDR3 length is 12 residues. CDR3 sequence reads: CASKLASNEQFF. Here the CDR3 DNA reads TGCGCCAGCAAACTAGCGTCGAATGAGCAGTTCTTC.

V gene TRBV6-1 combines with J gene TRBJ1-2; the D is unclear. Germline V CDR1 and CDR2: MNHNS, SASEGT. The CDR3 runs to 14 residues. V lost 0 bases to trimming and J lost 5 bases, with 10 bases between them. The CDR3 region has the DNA TGTGCCAGCAGTGAAGCTGCCCCCCGGTATGGCTACACCTTC. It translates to CASSEAAPRYGYTF.

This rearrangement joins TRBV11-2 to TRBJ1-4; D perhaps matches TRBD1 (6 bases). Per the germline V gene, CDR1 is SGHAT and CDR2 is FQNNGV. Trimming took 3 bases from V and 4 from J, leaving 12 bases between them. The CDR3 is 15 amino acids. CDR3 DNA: TGTGCCAGCAGCTTTGGGGACATCCGTAATGAAAAACTGTTTTTT. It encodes CASSFGDIRNEKLFF.

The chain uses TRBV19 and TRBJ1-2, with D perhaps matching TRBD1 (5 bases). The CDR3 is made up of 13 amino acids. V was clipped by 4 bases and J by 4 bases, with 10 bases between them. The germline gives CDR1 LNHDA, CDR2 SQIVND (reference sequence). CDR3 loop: CASSTDRVYGYTF. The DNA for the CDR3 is TGTGCCAGTAGTACTGACAGAGTCTATGGCTACACCTTC.

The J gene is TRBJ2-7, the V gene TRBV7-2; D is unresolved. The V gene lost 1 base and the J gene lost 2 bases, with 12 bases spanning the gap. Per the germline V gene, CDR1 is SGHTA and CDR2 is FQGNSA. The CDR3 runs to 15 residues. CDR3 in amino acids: CASSLEFGSPYEQYF. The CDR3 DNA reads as TGTGCCAGCAGCTTAGAGTTCGGCAGTCCCTACGAGCAGTACTTC.

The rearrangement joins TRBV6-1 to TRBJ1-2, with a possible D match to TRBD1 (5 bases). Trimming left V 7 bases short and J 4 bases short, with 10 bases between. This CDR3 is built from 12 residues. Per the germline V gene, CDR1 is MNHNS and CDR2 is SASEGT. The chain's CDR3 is CASNDSPYGYTF. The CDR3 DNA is TGTGCCAGCAATGACAGCCCCTATGGCTACACCTTC.

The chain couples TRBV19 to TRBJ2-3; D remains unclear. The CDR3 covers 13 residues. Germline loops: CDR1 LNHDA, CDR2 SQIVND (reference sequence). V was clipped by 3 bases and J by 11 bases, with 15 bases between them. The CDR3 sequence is CASSMETYSKQYF. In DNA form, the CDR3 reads TGTGCCAGTAGTATGGAGACCTATTCTAAGCAGTATTTT.

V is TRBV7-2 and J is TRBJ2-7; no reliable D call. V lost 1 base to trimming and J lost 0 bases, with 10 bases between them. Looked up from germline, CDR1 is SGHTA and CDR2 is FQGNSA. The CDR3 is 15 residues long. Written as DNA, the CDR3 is TGTGCCAGCAGCTTAGATCGTGTCAGCTCCTACGAGCAGTACTTC. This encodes CASSLDRVSSYEQYF. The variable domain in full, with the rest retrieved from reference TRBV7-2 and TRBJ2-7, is GAGVSQSPSNKVTEKGKDVELRCDPISGHTALYWYRQSLGQGLEFLIYFQGNSAPDKSGLPSDRFSAERTGGSVSTLTIQRTQQEDSAVYLCASSLDRVSSYEQYFGPGTRLTVT.

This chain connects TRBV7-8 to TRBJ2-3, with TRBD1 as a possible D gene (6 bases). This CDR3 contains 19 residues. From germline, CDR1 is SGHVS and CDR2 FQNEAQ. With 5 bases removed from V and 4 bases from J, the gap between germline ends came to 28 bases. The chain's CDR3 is CASSPSPLHNRVGADTQYF. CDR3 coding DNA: TGTGCCAGCAGCCCTAGTCCCCTCCACAACAGGGTAGGAGCAGATACGCAGTATTTT.

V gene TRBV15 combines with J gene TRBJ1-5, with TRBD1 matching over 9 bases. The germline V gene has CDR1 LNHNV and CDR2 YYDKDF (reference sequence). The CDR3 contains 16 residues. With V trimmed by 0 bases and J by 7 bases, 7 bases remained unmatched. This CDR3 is CATSRDLTGGGQPQHF. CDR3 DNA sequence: TGTGCCACCAGCAGAGATCTGACAGGGGGGGGACAGCCCCAGCATTTT.

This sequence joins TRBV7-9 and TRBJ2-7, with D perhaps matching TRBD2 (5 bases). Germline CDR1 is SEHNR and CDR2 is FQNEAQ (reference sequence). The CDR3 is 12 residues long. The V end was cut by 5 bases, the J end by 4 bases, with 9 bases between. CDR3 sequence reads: CASSPRGYEQYF. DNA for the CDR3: TGTGCCAGCAGCCCCCGGGGATACGAGCAGTACTTC.

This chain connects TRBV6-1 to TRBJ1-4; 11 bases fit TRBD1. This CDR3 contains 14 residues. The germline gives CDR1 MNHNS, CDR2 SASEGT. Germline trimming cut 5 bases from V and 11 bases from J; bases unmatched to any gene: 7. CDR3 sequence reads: CASSPGTGGFKLFF. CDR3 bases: TGTGCCAGCAGTCCCGGGACAGGGGGGTTCAAACTGTTTTTT.

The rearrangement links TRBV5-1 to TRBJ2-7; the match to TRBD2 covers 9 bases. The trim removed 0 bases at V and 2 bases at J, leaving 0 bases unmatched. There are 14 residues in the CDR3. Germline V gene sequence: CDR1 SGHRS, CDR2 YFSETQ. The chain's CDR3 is CASSLASGAYEQYF. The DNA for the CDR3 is TGCGCCAGCAGCTTGGCTAGCGGGGCCTACGAGCAGTACTTC.

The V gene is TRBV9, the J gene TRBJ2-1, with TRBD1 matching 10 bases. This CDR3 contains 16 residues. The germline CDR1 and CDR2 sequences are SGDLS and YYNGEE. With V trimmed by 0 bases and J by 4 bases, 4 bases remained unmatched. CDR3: CASSVARTGGYNEQFF. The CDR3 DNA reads TGTGCCAGCAGCGTAGCTAGGACAGGGGGTTACAATGAGCAGTTCTTC.

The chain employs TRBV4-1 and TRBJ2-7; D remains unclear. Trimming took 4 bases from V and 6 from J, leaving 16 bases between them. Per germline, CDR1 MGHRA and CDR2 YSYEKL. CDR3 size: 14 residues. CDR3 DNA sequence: TGCGCCAGCAGCCCTTTTCGTCCCCTGGGCGAGCAGTACTTC. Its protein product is CASSPFRPLGEQYF.